The next 30 T cell receptor beta chains were all read from a single sample in a study of cytomegalovirus exposure and HLA in healthy donors. PCR primers comprised 60 Vbeta and 13 Jbeta primers. Repertoires were generated with immunoSEQ multiplex PCR, while TCRdb's copy carries only in-frame clones and drops some. The profile shows about 160,000 clones, roughly 80% of them singletons. The sample taken for sequencing was PBMCs. The receptor set was obtained from a man aged 50 to 59 in good health and CMV-seropositive.

This chain links TRBV30 with TRBJ2-5, with 7 bases aligning to TRBD1. Germline V gene lookup returns CDR1 GTSNPN and CDR2 SVGIG (reference sequence). The V and J ends lost 2 bases and 5 bases, in that order; junction bases with no gene match: 8. The CDR3 has 14 amino acids. For the CDR3, the DNA is TGTGCCTGGAGTAAGGGACAGACCCTCGAGACCCAGTACTTC. It translates to CAWSKGQTLETQYF.

In DNA, the CDR3 is TGCGCCAGCCCCGCACTTACCGGGGAGCTGTTTTTT. This translates into CASPALTGELFF. The V gene is TRBV5-1, the J gene TRBJ2-2; D is unresolved. The CDR3 contains 12 residues. Per germline, CDR1 SGHRS and CDR2 YFSETQ. The germline V and J ends were trimmed by 7 bases and 5 bases, with 9 bases remaining between them.

This rearrangement joins TRBV2 to TRBJ2-7; D is unclear. The germline V and J ends were trimmed by 6 bases and 2 bases, with 11 bases remaining between them. Germline V lookup: CDR1 SNHLY, CDR2 FYNNEI. CDR3 length: 13 residues. The CDR3 DNA reads TGTGCCAGCAGCGAATACTCTACCTACGAGCAGTACTTC. This translates into CASSEYSTYEQYF.

The rearrangement links TRBV19 to TRBJ2-2, with TRBD1 matching over 8 bases. V lost 6 bases to trimming and J lost 7 bases; unmatched junction nucleotides: 10. Germline CDR1 and CDR2: LNHDA and SQIVND (reference sequence). The CDR3 consists of 15 residues. The CDR3: CASRPWQGAVGELFF. The CDR3 DNA reads TGTGCCAGTAGGCCCTGGCAGGGGGCGGTCGGGGAGCTGTTTTTT.

This clone was seen a single time. This rearrangement joins TRBV30 to TRBJ1-6, with D possibly being TRBD1 (5 bases). V was trimmed by 4 bases and J by 0 bases, leaving 13 bases between them. CDR3 length equals 16 residues. Germline V gene data show CDR1 as GTSNPN and CDR2 as SVGIG (reference sequence). CDR3: CAWTGRQSSYNSPLHF. Here the CDR3 DNA reads TGTGCCTGGACGGGCAGACAGAGCTCCTATAATTCACCCCTCCACTTT.

V and J are TRBV6-5 and TRBJ2-7; 8 nucleotides agree with TRBD2. The CDR3 is 12 amino acids. Per the germline V gene, CDR1 is MNHEY and CDR2 is SVGAGI. The V and J ends lost 7 bases and 3 bases, in that order; junction bases with no gene match: 2. The CDR3: CASNGGGYEQYF. In nucleotides, the CDR3 is TGTGCCAGCAACGGGGGGGGCTACGAGCAGTACTTC.

This chain links TRBV7-3 with TRBJ2-6; 7 nucleotides align to TRBD1. Trimming cost V 4 bases and J 0 bases; bases outside gene matches: 9. This CDR3 comprises 18 residues. The germline CDR1 and CDR2 sequences are SGHTA and FQGTGA. CDR3 sequence reads: CASSSTGVGFSGANVLTF. The CDR3 DNA sequence: TGTGCCAGCAGCTCCACAGGGGTGGGCTTCTCTGGGGCCAACGTCCTGACTTTC.

As DNA, the CDR3 is TGTGCCAGCAGCATTACAGGGGGAAGAGAAAAACTGTTTTTT. This encodes CASSITGGREKLFF. The chain is built from TRBV7-2 and TRBJ1-4; TRBD1 matches at 8 bases. Germline CDR1 reads SGHTA; CDR2 reads FQGNSA. The CDR3 runs to 14 residues. V lost 5 bases and J lost 8; bases outside the gene matches: 7.

Only a few counts were recorded for this clone. V and J are TRBV6-5 and TRBJ2-7; 12 bases match TRBD2. The CDR3 loop spans 14 amino acids. Per the germline V gene, CDR1 is MNHEY and CDR2 is SVGAGI. V lost 6 bases to trimming and J lost 7 bases; unmatched junction nucleotides: 7. CDR3 in DNA: TGTGCCAGCAGCTTGGGACTAGCGGGTGATGAGCAGTACTTC. Its protein is CASSLGLAGDEQYF.

This chain links TRBV6-5 with TRBJ1-1; D gene uncertain. V was shortened by 6 bases and J by 1 base, with 9 bases between the two germline ends. CDR3 length equals 13 residues. Germline lookup yields CDR1 MNHEY and CDR2 SVGAGI. The CDR3 reads CASRPTGNTEAFF. CDR3 coding DNA: TGTGCCAGCAGACCGACTGGGAACACTGAAGCTTTCTTT.

The V gene is TRBV2, the J gene TRBJ2-5; tentative D call: TRBD1 (5 bases). The end of the DNA aligns better with TRBJ2-7, so the J call may be wrong. Germline CDR1 SNHLY, CDR2 FYNNEI. This CDR3 is built from 12 residues. The CDR3 is CASSRQLYEQYF. As DNA, the CDR3 is TGTGCCAGCAGTCGACAGCTCTACGAGCAGTACTTC.

This clone was found once. The chain combines TRBV5-1 with TRBJ2-7; TRBD2 agrees at 7 bases. Per germline, CDR1 SGHRS and CDR2 YFSETQ. Unmatched junction bases numbered 6, after V lost 0 bases and J lost 0 bases. The CDR3 length is 16 residues. Written as DNA, the CDR3 is TGCGCCAGCAGCTTGGGGTCCGGCGGGAGCTCCTACGAGCAGTACTTC. It is translated as CASSLGSGGSSYEQYF.

This chain links TRBV2 with TRBJ1-1; tentatively, D is TRBD1 (6 bases). Trimming took 7 bases from V and 11 from J, leaving 14 bases between them. CDR3 length equals 11 residues. The germline CDR1 and CDR2 sequences are SNHLY and FYNNEI. The CDR3 here is CASTEQGEAFF. DNA of the CDR3: TGTGCCAGCACCGAACAGGGCGAGGCTTTCTTT. The whole variable domain, remainder taken from reference TRBV2 and TRBJ1-1, is EPEVTQTPSHQVTQMGQEVILRCVPISNHLYFYWYRQILGQKVEFLVSFYNNEISEKSEIFDDQFSVERPDGSNFTLKIRSTKLEDSAMYFCASTEQGEAFFGQGTRLTVV.

The chain employs TRBV7-2 and TRBJ2-3; no reliable D call. There are 13 residues in the CDR3. Trimming stripped 0 bases from V and 4 bases from J, with 5 bases between. Germline V gene sequence: CDR1 SGHTA, CDR2 FQGNSA. The CDR3 region is CASSLARPDTQYF. Here the CDR3 DNA reads TGTGCCAGCAGCTTAGCGCGGCCAGATACGCAGTATTTT.

The V call is TRBV7-3, the J call TRBJ2-2, with TRBD2 as a possible D gene (6 bases). V lost 2 bases and J lost 0, with 10 bases in between. CDR1 SGHTA and CDR2 FQGTGA come from the germline V gene. CDR3 length: 16 residues. The CDR3 sequence: CASSLLAPANTGELFF. The CDR3 DNA is TGTGCCAGCAGCTTACTAGCGCCAGCGAACACCGGGGAGCTGTTTTTT.

The V call is TRBV4-3, the J call TRBJ2-3, with a tentative D call TRBD2 (6 bases). The CDR3 is 14 residues long. V was trimmed by 1 base and J by 9 bases, leaving 14 bases between them. Germline CDR1 reads LGHNA; CDR2 reads YSLEER. DNA for the CDR3: TGCGCCAGCAGCCAAGGGGCTGGGGGAGGCACGCAGTATTTT. Its protein product is CASSQGAGGGTQYF.

This chain connects TRBV11-2 to TRBJ2-2; 7 bases align to TRBD1. The length of the CDR3 is 16 residues. Germline trimming cut 2 bases from V and 4 bases from J; bases unmatched to any gene: 7. Germline lookup yields CDR1 SGHAT and CDR2 FQNNGV. CDR3 sequence (DNA): TGTGCCAGCAGCTTAAATACAGGGGCTGGCACCGGGGAGCTGTTTTTT. Encoded protein: CASSLNTGAGTGELFF.

The chain joins TRBV6-6 to TRBJ1-2; D gene unclear. This CDR3 is 15 amino acids long. Trimming took off 0 bases at V and 0 bases at J, with 8 bases between the two ends. Germline loops: CDR1 MNHNY, CDR2 SVGAGI (reference sequence). The CDR3 DNA reads as TGTGCCAGCAGTTACTCGGGCACCTCTAACTATGGCTACACCTTC. Translating it yields CASSYSGTSNYGYTF.

V usage is TRBV18 and J usage is TRBJ2-3; TRBD1 matches at 11 bases. Per the germline V gene, CDR1 is KGHSH and CDR2 is LQKENI. V trimming: 4 bases; J trimming: 3 bases; junction bases outside the gene matches: 3. The CDR3 sequence is 15 residues long. The CDR3 nucleotides read TGTGCCAGCTCACTTGGGACAGGGGGAACAGATACGCAGTATTTT. This codes for CASSLGTGGTDTQYF.

This chain uses TRBV28 with TRBJ1-2; 8 nucleotides line up with TRBD1. The V gene end was trimmed by 3 bases and the J gene end by 3 bases; junction bases not matched to a gene: 3. The CDR3 is made up of 14 amino acids. CDR1 is MDHEN, CDR2 SYDVKM, per germline. The CDR3 loop reads CASSLTGAHYGYTF. CDR3 DNA: TGTGCCAGCAGTTTGACAGGGGCCCACTATGGCTACACCTTC.

This rearrangement joins TRBV11-2 to TRBJ2-7, with 7 bases fitting TRBD1. From germline, CDR1 is SGHAT and CDR2 FQNNGV. V shed 3 bases, J shed 3 bases, and the junction held 5 bases outside the gene matches. The length of the CDR3 is 14 residues. The DNA for the CDR3 is TGTGCCAGCAGCTTGTCGACAGGGAACTACGAGCAGTACTTC. This sequence encodes CASSLSTGNYEQYF.

This clone has at least ten counts. The chain employs TRBV9 and TRBJ2-1, with TRBD2 matching 7 bases. V lost 0 bases to trimming and J lost 9 bases; unmatched junction nucleotides: 6. CDR3 length: 14 amino acids. Germline loops: CDR1 SGDLS, CDR2 YYNGEE. CDR3 region: CASSVGTRGIEQFF. The DNA of the CDR3 is TGTGCCAGCAGCGTAGGGACTAGAGGGATTGAGCAGTTCTTC.

The rearrangement joins TRBV9 to TRBJ1-1; weak D call: TRBD1 (6 bases). The V gene lost 0 bases and the J gene lost 4 bases, with 13 bases spanning the gap. The CDR3 contains 15 residues. Germline CDR1 and CDR2: SGDLS and YYNGEE. CDR3 in DNA: TGTGCCAGCAGCGTAGATCAGGGGATGGTCACTGAAGCTTTCTTT. It yields the protein CASSVDQGMVTEAFF. The complete variable domain, with remaining parts taken from reference TRBV9 and TRBJ1-1, reads DSGVTQTPKHLITATGQRVTLRCSPRSGDLSVYWYQQSLDQGLQFLIQYYNGEERAKGNILERFSAQQFPDLHSELNLSSLELGDSALYFCASSVDQGMVTEAFFGQGTRLTVV.

In DNA form, the CDR3 reads TGTGCCAGCAGCTTAGCGCCCGGGGGGCGCCTCAATGAGCAGTTCTTC. This gives the protein CASSLAPGGRLNEQFF. The gene calls are TRBV7-9 and TRBJ2-1, with TRBD2 as a possible D gene (7 bases). CDR3 length equals 16 residues. CDR1 and CDR2 (germline): SEHNR, FQNEAQ (reference sequence). Deletions cut 0 bases from V and 6 bases from J, with 15 bases between.

V usage is TRBV5-1 and J usage is TRBJ2-7; D remains ambiguous. The CDR3 extends over 15 amino acids. Germline-derived CDR1 and CDR2 are SGHRS and YFSETQ. Trimming removed 1 base at V and 5 bases at J, with 16 bases between. Here the CDR3 reads CASSLMGPNLDEQYF. Written as DNA, the CDR3 is TGCGCCAGCAGCTTGATGGGCCCCAATCTGGACGAGCAGTACTTC.

The rearrangement joins TRBV6-5 to TRBJ2-7; D possibly corresponds to TRBD1 (6 bases). The V gene's germline CDR1 is MNHEY and CDR2 SVGAGI. The CDR3 covers 16 residues. V lost 4 bases, J lost 0 bases, and 16 bases lay in between. The CDR3 here is CASSFTLTGSSYEQYF. The CDR3 nucleotides are TGTGCCAGCAGTTTCACCCTGACAGGCAGCTCCTACGAGCAGTACTTC.

The CDR3 region is CASSPHSPTDYEQYF. For the CDR3, the DNA is TGTGCCAGTAGTCCTCATAGCCCCACCGACTACGAGCAGTACTTC. The rearrangement joins TRBV19 to TRBJ2-7; D gene ambiguous. CDR3 length: 15 residues. CDR1 LNHDA and CDR2 SQIVND come from the germline V gene (reference sequence). V gave up 5 bases and J gave up 3 bases, with 17 bases separating them. The entire variable domain, with the rest obtained from reference TRBV19 and TRBJ2-7, is as follows: DGGITQSPKYLFRKEGQNVTLSCEQNLNHDAMYWYRQDPGQGLRLIYYSQIVNDFQKGDIAEGYSVSREKKESFPLTVTSAQKNPTAFYLCASSPHSPTDYEQYFGPGTRLTVT.

V is TRBV2 and J is TRBJ1-1, with 8 nucleotides matching TRBD1. The CDR3 is 15 residues long. The germline V gene encodes CDR1 SNHLY and CDR2 FYNNEI. J was trimmed by 5 bases and V by 6 bases; bases with no gene match: 11. Here the CDR3 reads CASRARTGSDTEAFF. CDR3 DNA: TGTGCCAGCAGAGCTAGGACAGGGAGTGATACTGAAGCTTTCTTT.

The CDR3 is CASSAGQGHYGYTF. The CDR3 bases are TGTGCCAGCAGCGCTGGACAGGGTCACTATGGCTACACCTTC. The chain has TRBV9 and TRBJ1-2; 8 bases line up with TRBD1. Germline V gene sequence: CDR1 SGDLS, CDR2 YYNGEE. The CDR3 length is 14 residues. V lost 3 bases and J lost 3; bases outside the gene matches: 4. Together with reference TRBV9 and TRBJ1-2, the CDR3 gives the full variable domain: DSGVTQTPKHLITATGQRVTLRCSPRSGDLSVYWYQQSLDQGLQFLIQYYNGEERAKGNILERFSAQQFPDLHSELNLSSLELGDSALYFCASSAGQGHYGYTFGSGTRLTVV.

This chain connects TRBV2 to TRBJ2-5; possibly TRBD1 for D (5 bases). Trimming removed 2 bases at V and 2 bases at J, with 9 bases between. This CDR3 spans 14 amino acids. Looked up from germline, CDR1 is SNHLY and CDR2 is FYNNEI. The CDR3 coding sequence is TGTGCCAGCAGTGAAATGGGGCTACAAGAGACCCAGTACTTC. This gives the protein CASSEMGLQETQYF.